In this sample, the clone carrying this TCR beta chain turned up a few times. Its matching antigen is unknown. This sample was taken from a study of beta chain features in type 1 diabetes. As for the study in general: Sorted cell examination encompassed roughly 110,000,000 cells across all samples. The study's findings and limits: Sampled from patients, naive, central memory and Treg TCRB repertoires appeared more similar than those sampled from healthy donors. VDJ junctions from type 1 diabetes patients carried fewer insertions and larger deletions.

TCRB transcripts that were expressed got sequenced, as all of the isolated RNA had been reverse transcribed. Sequenced by immunoSEQ multiplex PCR; TCRdb stores in-frame clones only, minus some. This sample has 300,000 to 350,000 clones, with less than 9.5% found just once. CD4+ naive, central memory, regulatory and stem cell-like memory cells were sorted via CD45RO/CCR7/CD25/CD127/CD95/CD27. This CDR3 contains 13 residues. After removal of 5 bases from V and 4 bases from J, the junction contained 4 bases not matched to a gene. The germline gives CDR1 SGHDT, CDR2 YYEEEE. Sequenced input: central memory CD4+ T cells from blood. The sequence was collected from a woman aged 18-29 years in good health. The chain employs TRBV5-6 and TRBJ2-3; TRBD1 agrees at 7 bases. The CDR3: CASSKGGADTQYF. Here the CDR3 DNA reads TGTGCCAGCAGTAAAGGGGGCGCAGATACGCAGTATTTT.